This is a list of T cell receptor beta chains from one sample in a study of T cell responses to AZD1222 COVID-19 vaccine. Libraries were prepared by immunoSEQ multiplex PCR; TCRdb keeps only in-frame clonotypes and omits some of them. The data show around 78,000 clones, 90% seen once. The starting material was peripheral blood, obtained on day 0 of AZD1222 vaccination. These receptors were taken from an adult in good health. CDR3s include the opening cysteine and the closing phenylalanine or tryptophan. D genes are given only for firm matches. Some rows have no size entry. The others give once, few or many, or a class for an expanded clone.

DNA,CDR3,D,V,J,size
TGCGCCAGCAGCCCAGCGGGGCAAGCACTATACACAGATACGCAGTATTTT,CASSPAGQALYTDTQYF,TRBD2,TRBV5-1,TRBJ2-3,-
TGCGCCAGCAGCTCTGGAGGAGGTTCCAATGAGCAGTTCTTC,CASSSGGGSNEQFF,-,TRBV5-1,TRBJ2-1,-
TGCGCCAGCAGCAACGGACAGGGAGGCATCGGCAATCAGCCCCAGCATTTT,CASSNGQGGIGNQPQHF,TRBD1,TRBV5-1,TRBJ1-5,-
TGTGCCAGCAGCTCGGGAAATAGAGACATTCAGTACTTC,CASSSGNRDIQYF,-,TRBV7-3,TRBJ2-4,few
TGTGCCAGTAGTATGAAAGGGGGTGTTACTGAAGCTTTCTTT,CASSMKGGVTEAFF,-,TRBV19,TRBJ1-1,-
TGTGCCAGCTCACCGACTAGCTTTAAGGAGTCGGATGAGCAGTTCTTC,CASSPTSFKESDEQFF,TRBD2,TRBV18,TRBJ2-1,-
TGTGCCAGCACGGGTCAGTCTAGCACAGATACGCAGTATTTT,CASTGQSSTDTQYF,-,TRBV9,TRBJ2-3,-
TGTGCCAGCAGCGAGGGAGGGGAGACCCAGTACTTC,CASSEGGETQYF,TRBD2,TRBV6-5,TRBJ2-5,once
TGTGCCAGCAGCCAAGATGCCGGGACAGACTTCTCAGATACGCAGTATTTT,CASSQDAGTDFSDTQYF,TRBD1,TRBV3-1/TRBV3-2,TRBJ2-3,-
TGTGCCAGCAGCCTAGCAGGGGGCCGGGGTGAAAAACTGTTTTTT,CASSLAGGRGEKLFF,TRBD1,TRBV6-5,TRBJ1-4,-
TGTGCCAGCTCACCAGATCGCGGAGGTATCACTGAAGCTTTCTTT,CASSPDRGGITEAFF,-,TRBV18,TRBJ1-1,-
TGTGCCAGCAGCGTGGCAGGGGGTACATCTAATTCACCCCTCCACTTT,CASSVAGGTSNSPLHF,TRBD1,TRBV9,TRBJ1-6,-
TGTGCCAGCAGCTTAGGCAGGCAAGCTGAAAAACTGTTTTTT,CASSLGRQAEKLFF,-,TRBV11-3,TRBJ1-4,-
TGTGCCAGCAGCTTGGGCAGTAGAGAAAAACTGTTTTTT,CASSLGSREKLFF,-,TRBV5-8,TRBJ1-4,-
TGTGCCAGCAGCTCACAGGGGAGGGATGGCTACACCTTC,CASSSQGRDGYTF,TRBD1,TRBV13,TRBJ1-2,-
TGTGCCAGCAGCGCTGACAGGGCCAGTTACTATGGCTACACCTTC,CASSADRASYYGYTF,TRBD1,TRBV5-4,TRBJ1-2,-
TGTGCCAGCAGCTTAGCTAATCTAGCTCCCGGGGGAGATACGCAGTATTTT,CASSLANLAPGGDTQYF,-,TRBV7-9,TRBJ2-3,-
TGTGCCAGCAGCTTATCAGGGACTGGAAACACCATATATTTT,CASSLSGTGNTIYF,-,TRBV7-2,TRBJ1-3,-
TGTGCCAGCAGCCCGGCAGGTTCATCTGGAAACACCATATATTTT,CASSPAGSSGNTIYF,-,TRBV5-6,TRBJ1-3,-
TGTGCCAGCAGCTTTGTCCACACTGAAGCTTTCTTT,CASSFVHTEAFF,-,TRBV11-3,TRBJ1-1,once
TGTGCCAGCAGCGTAACGGCGGGACGGGGTTATGAGCAGTTCTTC,CASSVTAGRGYEQFF,-,TRBV9,TRBJ2-1,-
TGTGCCACTGCCCCCTACGAGGAGCGCTATAATTCACCCCTCCACTTT,CATAPYEERYNSPLHF,-,TRBV24-1,TRBJ1-6,-
TGTGCCATCAGCCTGGGGGGACCGAACACTGAAGCTTTCTTT,CAISLGGPNTEAFF,-,TRBV10-3,TRBJ1-1,-
TGTGCCAGCAGACCGGGACAGGGAGGGAACACTGAAGCTTTCTTT,CASRPGQGGNTEAFF,TRBD1,TRBV6-5,TRBJ1-1,-
TGTGCCAGCAGTTTATTAGGGCAGACACCGTTTTTT,CASSLLGQTPFF,-,TRBV12-3/TRBV12-4,TRBJ1-4,-
TGTGCCAGCAGCTTCGCCCCCGGGACTGAAGCTTTCTTT,CASSFAPGTEAFF,-,TRBV7-9,TRBJ1-1,-
TGTGCCAGCAGCCAAGATGACAGAATCGATAACTATGGCTACACCTTC,CASSQDDRIDNYGYTF,-,TRBV3-1/TRBV3-2,TRBJ1-2,few
TGTGCCAGCAGTGAAGGCTCAGCGGGCTGGGGGGACACCTTC,CASSEGSAGWGDTF,-,TRBV25-1,TRBJ1-2,-
TGCGCCAGCAGCGGGGCGGCTGGCTACACCTTC,CASSGAAGYTF,-,TRBV5-1,TRBJ1-2,-
TGTGCCAGCAATGAATTTGGAGACTCTGGAAACACCATATATTTT,CASNEFGDSGNTIYF,-,TRBV9,TRBJ1-3,-
TGTGCCAGCAGCTTATCACAGGGCTCCTACGAGCAGTACTTC,CASSLSQGSYEQYF,-,TRBV7-3,TRBJ2-7,-
TGTGCCAGCAGCCCTGGGGGTGGGAGGGCCGAGGATACGCAGTATTTT,CASSPGGGRAEDTQYF,TRBD2,TRBV5-8,TRBJ2-3,-
TGTGCCTGGAGGCCGGGGAGAAACAATGAGCAGTTCTTC,CAWRPGRNNEQFF,-,TRBV30,TRBJ2-1,-
TGTGCCTGGAGTGAGGTTGGGGGCTCCTATAATTCACCCCTCCACTTT,CAWSEVGGSYNSPLHF,-,TRBV30,TRBJ1-6,-
TGTGCCAGCAGTAAGAGGGTAGCGGGAGGGCTAGATACGCAGTATTTT,CASSKRVAGGLDTQYF,TRBD2,TRBV6-2/TRBV6-3,TRBJ2-3,-
TGCGCCAGCAGCCCCGGGGGATCAAACACTGAAGCTTTCTTT,CASSPGGSNTEAFF,-,TRBV5-1,TRBJ1-1,-
TGTGCCAGCAGTGGAACAGGGGGCAATCAGCCCCAGCATTTT,CASSGTGGNQPQHF,TRBD1,TRBV2,TRBJ1-5,-
TGTGCCAGCAGCCGTCGGGTGGGCCTCTTGAACATTCAGTACTTC,CASSRRVGLLNIQYF,-,TRBV7-8,TRBJ2-4,-
TGTGCCAGCAGCGTAGCCGGCCCTACACCCCTCCACTTT,CASSVAGPTPLHF,-,TRBV9,TRBJ1-6,-
TGTGCCAGCGGACAGCTCAATCAGCCCCAGCATTTT,CASGQLNQPQHF,-,TRBV2,TRBJ1-5,-
TGTGCCAGCAGGGGGACAGGGATCGATACGCAGTATTTT,CASRGTGIDTQYF,TRBD1,TRBV6-5,TRBJ2-3,-
TGTGCCAGCAGCTTGGGGGACAGGGGTGGCTACACCTTC,CASSLGDRGGYTF,TRBD1,TRBV5-6,TRBJ1-2,-
TGTGCCAGCAGCCAAGGTATACACAGGGCGTCTCAGCCCCAGCATTTT,CASSQGIHRASQPQHF,-,TRBV3-1/TRBV3-2,TRBJ1-5,-
TGTGCCAGCAGTGAATATTCTTCAGATACGCAGTATTTT,CASSEYSSDTQYF,-,TRBV25-1,TRBJ2-3,-
TGTGCCAGCAGCCCCGGCCTGGGGCGGGAGGGCCGATGGGAGACCCAGTACTTC,CASSPGLGREGRWETQYF,TRBD2,TRBV3-1/TRBV3-2,TRBJ2-5,-